One and the same sample provided the 23 T cell receptor beta chains below, sequenced in a study of cytomegalovirus exposure and HLA in healthy donors. Amplification used 60 Vbeta primers and 13 Jbeta primers. Sequenced by immunoSEQ multiplex PCR; TCRdb stores in-frame clones only, minus some. Of roughly 100,000 clones in the sample, about 83% are singletons; the top ten hold approximately 6.1%. The sequencing sample was made of PBMCs. All receptors come from a young man in good health and CMV-seronegative.

This sequence joins TRBV18 and TRBJ2-7, with D possibly being TRBD1 (5 bases). The germline gives CDR1 KGHSH, CDR2 LQKENI. This CDR3 has 14 residues. V was pared by 1 base and J by 5 bases, with 12 bases between. The CDR3 sequence is CASSPRQGLDEQYF. The CDR3 nucleotides read TGTGCCAGCTCACCACGCCAGGGTCTGGACGAGCAGTACTTC.

J is TRBJ1-1 and V is TRBV28; 8 positions agree with TRBD1. Losses at the gene ends were 6 bases for V and 4 bases for J; bases not matched to a gene: 13. The germline V gene has CDR1 MDHEN and CDR2 SYDVKM. The CDR3 runs to 16 residues. CDR3 DNA sequence: TGTGCCAGCAGGACAGAGGGGGCAGGGGGCAGCACTGAAGCTTTCTTT. This sequence encodes CASRTEGAGGSTEAFF. Filled out from reference TRBV28 and TRBJ1-1, the complete variable domain reads DVKVTQSSRYLVKRTGEKVFLECVQDMDHENMFWYRQDPGLGLRLIYFSYDVKMKEKGDIPEGYSVSREKKERFSLILESASTNQTSMYLCASRTEGAGGSTEAFFGQGTRLTVV.

The chain is built from TRBV27 and TRBJ2-2; D gene uncertain. Germline V CDR1 and CDR2: MNHEY, SMNVEV (reference sequence). CDR3 length: 16 residues. V was cut by 1 base and J by 0 bases, with 9 bases left in between. The CDR3 protein is CASSLFGFTNTGELFF. For the CDR3, the DNA is TGTGCCAGCAGTTTATTCGGGTTTACGAACACCGGGGAGCTGTTTTTT.

This clone was seen a single time. V usage is TRBV6-1 and J usage is TRBJ2-7, with 8 bases matching TRBD1. The J segment lost 6 bases and the V segment lost 5 bases, leaving 9 bases of the junction unmatched. Germline values: CDR1 MNHNS, CDR2 SASEGT. CDR3 length equals 14 residues. CDR3 nucleotides: TGTGCCAGCAGTTCGCAGGGGGCTCTACTCGAGCAGTACTTC. Translating it yields CASSSQGALLEQYF.

The chain uses TRBV5-1 and TRBJ2-7; D possibly corresponds to TRBD2 (6 bases). V lost 4 bases and J 4 bases, leaving 9 bases between the germline ends. Germline CDR1 SGHRS, CDR2 YFSETQ. This CDR3 region has 12 residues. DNA for the CDR3: TGCGCCAGCAGCACGGGACTTTACGAGCAGTACTTC. Translation gives CASSTGLYEQYF.

The V call is TRBV9, the J call TRBJ1-1, with D unclear. The V gene's germline CDR1 is SGDLS and CDR2 YYNGEE. V lost 4 bases and J 5 bases, leaving 12 bases between the germline ends. The CDR3 has 13 amino acids. The CDR3 reads CASSPMSGTEAFF. The CDR3 nucleotides read TGTGCCAGCAGCCCCATGTCCGGGACTGAAGCTTTCTTT.

The chain joins TRBV5-4 to TRBJ2-7; 14 nucleotides match TRBD2. The CDR3 runs to 15 residues. V was pared by 3 bases and J by 5 bases, with 4 bases of the junction left unmatched. Germline V gives CDR1 SGHNT, CDR2 YYREEE (reference sequence). CDR3 nucleotide sequence: TGTGCCAGCAGCTGGACGGGACTAGCGGGAGACGAGCAGTACTTC. It yields the protein CASSWTGLAGDEQYF.

The V call is TRBV19, the J call TRBJ2-7, with 8 bases matching TRBD2. V lost 10 bases, J lost 2 bases, and 13 bases stayed unmatched. In germline, CDR1 is LNHDA, CDR2 SQIVND (reference sequence). The CDR3 sequence is 15 residues long. This CDR3 reads CATTKRTGGAYEQYF. Here the CDR3 DNA reads TGTGCCACCACTAAACGGACGGGAGGGGCCTACGAGCAGTACTTC.

The chain uses TRBV10-1 and TRBJ2-7, with D possibly TRBD1 on 6 matching bases. Germline V lookup: CDR1 WNHNN, CDR2 SYGVQD (reference sequence). The V gene lost 8 bases and the J gene lost 6 bases, with 17 bases spanning the gap. The CDR3 consists of 13 residues. This chain's CDR3 is CASSPSPGVEQYF. The DNA for the CDR3 is TGCGCCAGCTCGCCCTCCCCAGGGGTCGAGCAGTACTTC.

The J gene is TRBJ2-7, the V gene TRBV10-3; TRBD1 matches at 8 bases. The J segment lost 6 bases and the V segment lost 0 bases, leaving 7 bases of the junction unmatched. CDR3 length equals 15 residues. Germline V gene data show CDR1 as ENHRY and CDR2 as SYGVKD. The CDR3 sequence: CAISESTGGSGEQYF. The CDR3 DNA reads as TGTGCCATCAGTGAGTCAACAGGGGGGTCGGGCGAGCAGTACTTC.

The chain carries TRBV7-6 and TRBJ1-3; D is ambiguous. Germline CDR1 SGHVS, CDR2 FNYEAQ. This CDR3 has 13 amino acids. Deletions cut 9 bases from V and 3 bases from J, with 12 bases between. The CDR3 sequence is CASRSGNGNTIYF. In DNA, the CDR3 is TGTGCCAGTCGTTCCGGGAATGGAAACACCATATATTTT. The whole variable domain, remainder taken from reference TRBV7-6 and TRBJ1-3, is GAGVSQSPRYKVTKRGQDVALRCDPISGHVSLYWYRQALGQGPEFLTYFNYEAQQDKSGLPNDRFSAERPEGSISTLTIQRTEQRDSAMYRCASRSGNGNTIYFGEGSWLTVV.

The chain carries TRBV7-9 and TRBJ2-1; TRBD2 is a possible D gene (6 bases). CDR1 SEHNR and CDR2 FQNEAQ come from the germline V gene (reference sequence). The CDR3 length is 15 residues. Trimming took 5 bases from V and 3 from J, leaving 14 bases between them. The CDR3 sequence is CASSPASGVYNEQFF. CDR3 DNA: TGTGCCAGCAGCCCGGCCTCGGGAGTCTACAATGAGCAGTTCTTC.

This clone was seen only a few times. The V call is TRBV11-2, the J call TRBJ2-3, with 8 bases fitting TRBD2. The trim removed 5 bases at V and 2 bases at J, leaving 6 bases unmatched. Germline lookup yields CDR1 SGHAT and CDR2 FQNNGV. The CDR3 covers 15 residues. The CDR3 DNA reads as TGTGCCAGCAGCCGGACTAGCAGTTCCACAGATACGCAGTATTTT. Translation gives CASSRTSSSTDTQYF.

V usage is TRBV4-3 and J usage is TRBJ2-1; TRBD1 matches at 8 bases. CDR3 size: 15 residues. The germline CDR1 and CDR2 sequences are LGHNA and YSLEER. With 3 bases clipped from V and 6 bases from J, the junction kept 7 bases outside the gene matches. CDR3 loop: CASSQDGQGPNEQFF. The CDR3 DNA is TGCGCCAGCAGCCAGGACGGACAGGGTCCCAATGAGCAGTTCTTC.

The chain combines TRBV30 with TRBJ1-2; 7 bases are shared with TRBD1. Germline CDR1 and CDR2: GTSNPN and SVGIG (reference sequence). The CDR3 runs to 14 residues. V was clipped by 7 bases and J by 2 bases; unmatched bases: 10. In DNA form, the CDR3 reads TGTGCCTTCCCGGACAGGAAAAAAAACTATGGCTACACCTTC. Amino acids: CAFPDRKKNYGYTF.

V and J are TRBV28 and TRBJ1-2; TRBD1 might be the D (5 bases). Germline loops: CDR1 MDHEN, CDR2 SYDVKM. Trimming took off 3 bases at V and 9 bases at J, with 11 bases between the two ends. This CDR3 is built from 12 residues. CDR3: CASSLQGWSYTF. Here the CDR3 DNA reads TGTGCCAGCAGTTTGCAGGGTTGGAGCTACACCTTC.

The chain joins TRBV30 to TRBJ1-1; TRBD1 is a possible D gene (5 bases). This CDR3 is built from 12 residues. The V end was cut by 0 bases, the J end by 10 bases, with 12 bases between. Germline CDR1 is GTSNPN and CDR2 is SVGIG (reference sequence). The CDR3, as DNA: TGTGCCTGGAGTGTATTGGGGGGACCAGCTTTCTTT. Protein sequence: CAWSVLGGPAFF.

V gene TRBV19 combines with J gene TRBJ2-6; 8 positions match TRBD1. The J segment lost 2 bases and the V segment lost 9 bases, leaving 9 bases of the junction unmatched. This CDR3 has 16 amino acids. Germline lookup yields CDR1 LNHDA and CDR2 SQIVND (reference sequence). CDR3 region: CASSGTGPPGANVLTF. CDR3 DNA: TGTGCCAGCTCCGGGACAGGCCCTCCTGGGGCCAACGTCCTGACTTTC.

The chain is built from TRBV7-8 and TRBJ2-7; TRBD2 agrees at 13 bases. The length of the CDR3 is 15 residues. The ends lost 2 bases at V and 3 bases at J; junction bases unmatched: 1. From germline, CDR1 is SGHVS and CDR2 FQNEAQ. CDR3 sequence reads: CASSLRTSGSYEQYF. CDR3 sequence (DNA): TGTGCCAGCAGCTTAAGGACTAGCGGGAGCTACGAGCAGTACTTC.

This sequence joins TRBV7-6 and TRBJ2-5, with D perhaps matching TRBD1 (6 bases). CDR3 length equals 12 residues. Germline V CDR1 and CDR2: SGHVS, FNYEAQ. Trimming cost V 7 bases and J 9 bases, with 15 bases left between them. In DNA, the CDR3 is TGTGCCAGCATGTCTCAGGGGTCGGCCCAGTACTTC. Translating gives CASMSQGSAQYF.

The genes are TRBV27 and TRBJ2-7; D remains unclear. Germline-derived CDR1 and CDR2 are MNHEY and SMNVEV (reference sequence). The length of the CDR3 is 13 residues. V was shortened by 5 bases and J by 4 bases, with 12 bases between the two germline ends. The CDR3 loop reads CASSTNAWYEQYF. The DNA of the CDR3 is TGTGCCAGCAGTACGAATGCGTGGTACGAGCAGTACTTC.

This chain uses TRBV13 with TRBJ2-5; 13 bases map to TRBD2. The J call may be wrong; the DNA end is better matched by TRBJ2-7. The CDR3 loop spans 16 amino acids. Germline CDR1 and CDR2: PRHDT and FYEKMQ (reference sequence). In DNA, the CDR3 is TGTGCCAGCAGCCTGGGACTAGCGGGAAGTTCCTACGAGCAGTACTTC. Translating it yields CASSLGLAGSSYEQYF.

This chain connects TRBV4-3 to TRBJ1-5, with D possibly being TRBD1 (6 bases). V dropped 1 base and J dropped 4 bases, with 14 bases sitting between them. Looked up from germline, CDR1 is LGHNA and CDR2 is YSLEER. This CDR3 comprises 16 residues. The CDR3 nucleotides read TGCGCCAGCAGCCAAGGCCGGGGGGCAGCAAATCAGCCCCAGCATTTT. Its protein is CASSQGRGAANQPQHF.